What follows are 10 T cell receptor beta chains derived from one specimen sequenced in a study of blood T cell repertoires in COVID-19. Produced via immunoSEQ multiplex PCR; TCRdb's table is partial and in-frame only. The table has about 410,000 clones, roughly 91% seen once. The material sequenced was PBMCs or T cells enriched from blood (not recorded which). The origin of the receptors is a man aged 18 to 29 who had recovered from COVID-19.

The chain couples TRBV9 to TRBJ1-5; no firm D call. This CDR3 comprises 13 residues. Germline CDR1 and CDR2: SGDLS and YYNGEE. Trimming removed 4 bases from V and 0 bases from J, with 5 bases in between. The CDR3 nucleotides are TGTGCCAGCAGCCTCTATAGCAATCAGCCCCAGCATTTT. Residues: CASSLYSNQPQHF. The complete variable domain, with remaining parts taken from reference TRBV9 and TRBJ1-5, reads DSGVTQTPKHLITATGQRVTLRCSPRSGDLSVYWYQQSLDQGLQFLIQYYNGEERAKGNILERFSAQQFPDLHSELNLSSLELGDSALYFCASSLYSNQPQHFGDGTRLSIL.

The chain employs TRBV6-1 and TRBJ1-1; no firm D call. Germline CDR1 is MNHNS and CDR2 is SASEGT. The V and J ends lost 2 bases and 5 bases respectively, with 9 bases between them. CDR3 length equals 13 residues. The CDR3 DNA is TGTGCCAGCAGTGAAAGCGTCAGAACTGAAGCTTTCTTT. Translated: CASSESVRTEAFF.

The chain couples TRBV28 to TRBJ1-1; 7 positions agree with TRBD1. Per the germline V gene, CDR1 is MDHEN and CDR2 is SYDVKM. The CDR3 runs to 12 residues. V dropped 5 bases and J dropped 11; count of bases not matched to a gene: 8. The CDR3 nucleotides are TGTGCCAGCAGTCCTAGGATGGACAGGGCTTTCTTT. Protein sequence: CASSPRMDRAFF.

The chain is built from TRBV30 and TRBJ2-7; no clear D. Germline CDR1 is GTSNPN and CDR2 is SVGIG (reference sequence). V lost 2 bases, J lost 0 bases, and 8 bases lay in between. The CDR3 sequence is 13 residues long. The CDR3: CAWSSGSSYEQYF. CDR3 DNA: TGTGCCTGGAGTTCAGGAAGCTCCTACGAGCAGTACTTC.

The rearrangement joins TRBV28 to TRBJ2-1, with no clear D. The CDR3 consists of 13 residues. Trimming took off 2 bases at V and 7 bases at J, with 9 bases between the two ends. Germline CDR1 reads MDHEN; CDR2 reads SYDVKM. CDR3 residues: CASSLIVANEQFF. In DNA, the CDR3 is TGTGCCAGCAGTTTAATAGTCGCGAATGAGCAGTTCTTC.

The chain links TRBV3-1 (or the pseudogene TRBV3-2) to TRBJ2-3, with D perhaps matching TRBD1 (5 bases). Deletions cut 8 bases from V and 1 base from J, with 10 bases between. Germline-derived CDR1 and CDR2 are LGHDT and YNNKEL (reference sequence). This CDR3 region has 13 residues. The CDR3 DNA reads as TGTGCCAGCGGGGCCCCCCGCACAGATACGCAGTATTTT. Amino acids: CASGAPRTDTQYF.

CDR3 DNA: TGTGCCAGCAGTTTGGAGACCGGCAATCAGCCCCAGCATTTT. Its protein is CASSLETGNQPQHF. The chain has TRBV28 and TRBJ1-5; D not resolved. V lost 3 bases, J lost 2 bases, and 8 bases lay in between. The CDR3 extends over 14 amino acids. CDR1 is MDHEN, CDR2 SYDVKM, per germline.

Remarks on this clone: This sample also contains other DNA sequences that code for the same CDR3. The CDR3 bases are TGTGCCAGCAGCCAAGGGACTGCCTACGAGCAGTACTTC. It specifies CASSQGTAYEQYF. The chain links TRBV14 to TRBJ2-7; D might be TRBD2 (5 bases). CDR1 is SGHDN, CDR2 FVKESK, per germline. V shed 1 base and J shed 2 bases, with 6 bases lying between them. The CDR3 has 13 residues. The variable domain in full, with the rest retrieved from reference TRBV14 and TRBJ2-7, is EAGVTQFPSHSVIEKGQTVTLRCDPISGHDNLYWYRRVMGKEIKFLLHFVKESKQDESGMPNNRFLAERTGGTYSTLKVQPAELEDSGVYFCASSQGTAYEQYFGPGTRLTVT.

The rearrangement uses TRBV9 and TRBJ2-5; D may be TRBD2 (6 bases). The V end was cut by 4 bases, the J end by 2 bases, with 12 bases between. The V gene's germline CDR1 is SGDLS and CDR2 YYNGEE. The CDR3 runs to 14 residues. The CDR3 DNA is TGTGCCAGCAGCCCTTCGGGAGTACAAGAGACCCAGTACTTC. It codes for CASSPSGVQETQYF.

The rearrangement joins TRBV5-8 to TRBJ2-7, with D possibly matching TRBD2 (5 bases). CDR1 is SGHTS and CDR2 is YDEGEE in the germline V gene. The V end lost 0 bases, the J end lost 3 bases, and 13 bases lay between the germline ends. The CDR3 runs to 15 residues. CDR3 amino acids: CASSLATSKNYEQYF. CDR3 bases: TGTGCCAGCAGCTTGGCAACTAGTAAAAACTACGAGCAGTACTTC.